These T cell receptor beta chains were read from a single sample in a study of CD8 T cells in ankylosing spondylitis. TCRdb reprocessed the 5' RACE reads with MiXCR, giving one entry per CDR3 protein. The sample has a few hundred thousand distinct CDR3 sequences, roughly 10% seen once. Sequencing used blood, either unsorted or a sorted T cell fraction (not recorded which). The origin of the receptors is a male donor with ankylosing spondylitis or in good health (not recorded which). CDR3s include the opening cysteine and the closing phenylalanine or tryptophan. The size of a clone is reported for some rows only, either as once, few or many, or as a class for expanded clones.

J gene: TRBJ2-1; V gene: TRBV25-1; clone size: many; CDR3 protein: CASSATGGRDEQFF
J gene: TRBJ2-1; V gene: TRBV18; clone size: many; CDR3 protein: CASSLEDEQFF
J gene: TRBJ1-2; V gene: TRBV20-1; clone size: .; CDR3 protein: CSALGTGKLYGYTF
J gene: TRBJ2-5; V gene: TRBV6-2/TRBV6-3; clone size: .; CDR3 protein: CASSYEGEGETQYF
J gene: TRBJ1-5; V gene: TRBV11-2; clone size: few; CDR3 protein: CASSLDRSAQHF
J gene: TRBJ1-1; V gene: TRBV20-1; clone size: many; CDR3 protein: CSASGGLTRITEAFF
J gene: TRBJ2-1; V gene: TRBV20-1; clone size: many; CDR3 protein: CSARGPERSYNEQFF
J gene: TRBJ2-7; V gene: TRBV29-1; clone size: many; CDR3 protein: CSVSGTAGEQYF
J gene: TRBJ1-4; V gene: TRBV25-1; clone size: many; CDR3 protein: CASSERRGGEKLFF
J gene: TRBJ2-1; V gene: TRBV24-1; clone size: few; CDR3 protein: CATSDFDRDYNEQFF
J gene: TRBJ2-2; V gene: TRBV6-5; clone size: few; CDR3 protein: CASSYFTGELFF
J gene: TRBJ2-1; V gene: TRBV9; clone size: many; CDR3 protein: CASSVGSRGGNEQFF
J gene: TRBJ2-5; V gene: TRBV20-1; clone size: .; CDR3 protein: CSARDFLSSELETQYF
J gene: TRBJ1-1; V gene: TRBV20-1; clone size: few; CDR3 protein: CSACDRGGNTEAFF
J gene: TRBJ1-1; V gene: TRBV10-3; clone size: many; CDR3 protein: CASMGLGNTEAFF
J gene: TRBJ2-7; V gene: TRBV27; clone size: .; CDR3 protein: CASSLTSGDEQYF
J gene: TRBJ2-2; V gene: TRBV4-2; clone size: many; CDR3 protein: CASSPEITGELFF
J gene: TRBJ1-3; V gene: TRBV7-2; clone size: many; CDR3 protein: CASSLLSFSGNTIYF
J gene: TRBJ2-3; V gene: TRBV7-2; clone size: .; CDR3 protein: CASSFGTSGRGTQYF
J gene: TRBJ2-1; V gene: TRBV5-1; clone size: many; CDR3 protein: CASSPGAAGGYNEQFF
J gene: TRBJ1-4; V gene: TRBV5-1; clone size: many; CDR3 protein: CASSMGWAATTNEKLFF
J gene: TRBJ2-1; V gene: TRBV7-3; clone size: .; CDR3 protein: CASSFAGQVYNEQFF
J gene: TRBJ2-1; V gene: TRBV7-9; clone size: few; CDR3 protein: CATHAGGPYNEQFF
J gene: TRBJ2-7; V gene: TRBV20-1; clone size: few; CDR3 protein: CSARDPTSRVEQYF
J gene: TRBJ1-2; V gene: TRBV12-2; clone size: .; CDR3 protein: CASRPLGRGNYGYTF
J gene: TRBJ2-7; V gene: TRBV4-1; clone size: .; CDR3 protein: CASSRPETHEQYF
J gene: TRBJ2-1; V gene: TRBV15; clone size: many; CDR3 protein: CATSRVNGRLSYNEQFF
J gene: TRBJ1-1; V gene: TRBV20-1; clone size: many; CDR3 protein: CSARPQDRVTEAFF